This T cell receptor beta chain was retrieved from a study of regulatory T cells in long-lasting Graves disease. The study, taken as a whole, reports: Under persistent disease, TRBV28, TRBJ1-2 and TRBJ2-5 were used preferentially. Whereas new patients shared some 970 public clonotypes, persistent patients shared more, at 2,741.

For this clonotype: Its specificity is unknown.

Arm-PCR with iRepertoire HTBI primers amplified the CDR3 regions for these TCR beta libraries. Via MiXCR, TCRdb re-called the multiplex PCR reads, giving one row per CDR3 protein. Among a few hundred thousand distinct CDR3 sequences listed, 20% to 25% were seen once. Time point: persistent/refractory GD, antithyroid drugs over 5 years with positive TRAb. PBMCs provided the RNA from which the TCR library was made. This CDR3 has 13 amino acids. Germline CDR1 reads MDHEN; CDR2 reads SYDVKM. V dropped 5 bases and J dropped 4 bases, with 12 bases sitting between them. The sequence came from a female donor with Graves disease. The chain carries TRBV28 and TRBJ2-7; tentatively, D is TRBD2 (6 bases). Here the sequenced sample was peripheral blood mononuclear cells (PBMCs), taken when the disease was refractory, from a patient treated with antithyroid drugs. CDR3 DNA sequence: TGTGCCAGCAGTGGGACTGCAGATTACGAGCAGTACTTC. Translating it yields CASSGTADYEQYF.